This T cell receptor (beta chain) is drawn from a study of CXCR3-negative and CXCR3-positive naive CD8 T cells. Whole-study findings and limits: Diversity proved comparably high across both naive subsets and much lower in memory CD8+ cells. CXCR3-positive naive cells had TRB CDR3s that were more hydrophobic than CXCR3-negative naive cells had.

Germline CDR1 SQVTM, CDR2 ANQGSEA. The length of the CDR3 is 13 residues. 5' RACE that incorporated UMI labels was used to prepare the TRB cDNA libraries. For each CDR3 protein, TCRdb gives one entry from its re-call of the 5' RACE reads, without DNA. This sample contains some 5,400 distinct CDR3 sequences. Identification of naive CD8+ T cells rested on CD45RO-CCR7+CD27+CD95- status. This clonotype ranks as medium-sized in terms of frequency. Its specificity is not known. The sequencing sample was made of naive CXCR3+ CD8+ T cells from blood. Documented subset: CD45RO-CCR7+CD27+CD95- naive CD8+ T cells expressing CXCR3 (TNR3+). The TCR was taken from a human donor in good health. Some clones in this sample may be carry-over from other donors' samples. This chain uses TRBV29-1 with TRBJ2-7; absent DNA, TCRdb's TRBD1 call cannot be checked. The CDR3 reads CSVERDSSYEQYF.